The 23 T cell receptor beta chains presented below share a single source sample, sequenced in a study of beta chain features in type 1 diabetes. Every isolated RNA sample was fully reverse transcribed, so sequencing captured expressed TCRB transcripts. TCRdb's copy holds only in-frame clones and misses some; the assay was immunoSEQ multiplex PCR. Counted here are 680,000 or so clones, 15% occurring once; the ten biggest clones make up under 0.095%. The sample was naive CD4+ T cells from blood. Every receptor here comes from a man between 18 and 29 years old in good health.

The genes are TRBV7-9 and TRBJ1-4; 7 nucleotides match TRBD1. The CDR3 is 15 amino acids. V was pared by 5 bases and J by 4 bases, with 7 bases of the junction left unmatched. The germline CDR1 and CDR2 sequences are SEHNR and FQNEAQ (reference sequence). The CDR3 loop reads CASSLATGSNEKLFF. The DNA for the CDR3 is TGTGCCAGCAGCCTCGCGACAGGGAGTAATGAAAAACTGTTTTTT. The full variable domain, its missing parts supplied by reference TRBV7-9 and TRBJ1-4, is DTGVSQNPRHKITKRGQNVTFRCDPISEHNRLYWYRQTLGQGPEFLTYFQNEAQLEKSRLLSDRFSAERPKGSFSTLEIQRTEQGDSAMYLCASSLATGSNEKLFFGSGTQLSVL.

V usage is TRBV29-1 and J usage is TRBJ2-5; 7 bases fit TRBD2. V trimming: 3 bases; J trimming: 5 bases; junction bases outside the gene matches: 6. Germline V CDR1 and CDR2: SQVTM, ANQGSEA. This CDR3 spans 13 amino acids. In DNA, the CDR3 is TGCAGCGTTGAGCGGCGGGGAGGGGAGACCCAGTACTTC. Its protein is CSVERRGGETQYF. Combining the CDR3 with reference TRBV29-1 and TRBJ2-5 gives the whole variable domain SAVISQKPSRDICQRGTSLTIQCQVDSQVTMMFWYRQQPGQSLTLIATANQGSEATYESGFVIDKFPISRPNLTFSTLTVSNMSPEDSSIYLCSVERRGGETQYFGPGTRLLVL.

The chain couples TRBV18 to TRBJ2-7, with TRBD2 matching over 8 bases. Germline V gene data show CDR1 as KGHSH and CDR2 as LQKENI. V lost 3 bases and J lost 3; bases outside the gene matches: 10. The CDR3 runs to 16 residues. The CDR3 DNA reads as TGTGCCAGCTCACCCGGGGGGGTTGCGGCAGTCTACGAGCAGTACTTC. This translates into CASSPGGVAAVYEQYF.

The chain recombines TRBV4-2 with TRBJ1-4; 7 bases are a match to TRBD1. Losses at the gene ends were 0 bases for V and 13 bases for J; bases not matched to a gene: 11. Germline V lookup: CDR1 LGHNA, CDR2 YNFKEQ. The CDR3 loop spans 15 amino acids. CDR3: CASSQEKARGTSLFF. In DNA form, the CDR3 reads TGTGCCAGCAGCCAAGAAAAGGCCAGGGGGACCTCACTGTTTTTT.

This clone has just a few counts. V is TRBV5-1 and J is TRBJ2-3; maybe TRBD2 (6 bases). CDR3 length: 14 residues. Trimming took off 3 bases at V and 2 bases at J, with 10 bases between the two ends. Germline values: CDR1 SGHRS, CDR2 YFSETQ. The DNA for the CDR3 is TGCGCCAGCAGCTATCGACTAGACACAGATACGCAGTATTTT. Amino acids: CASSYRLDTDTQYF.

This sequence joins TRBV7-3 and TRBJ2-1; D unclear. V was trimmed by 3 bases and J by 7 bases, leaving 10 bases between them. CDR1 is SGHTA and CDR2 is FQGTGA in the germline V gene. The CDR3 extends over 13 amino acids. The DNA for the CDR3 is TGTGCCAGCAGCTTCGACGGTCTTAATGAGCAGTTCTTC. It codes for CASSFDGLNEQFF. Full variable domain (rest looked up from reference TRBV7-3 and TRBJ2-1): GAGVSQTPSNKVTEKGKYVELRCDPISGHTALYWYRQSLGQGPEFLIYFQGTGAADDSGLPNDRFFAVRPEGSVSTLKIQRTERGDSAVYLCASSFDGLNEQFFGPGTRLTVL.

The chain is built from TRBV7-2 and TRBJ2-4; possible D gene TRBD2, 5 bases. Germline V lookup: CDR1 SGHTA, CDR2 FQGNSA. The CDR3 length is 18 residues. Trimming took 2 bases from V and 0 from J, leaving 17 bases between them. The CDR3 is CASSLLTKLAGAKNIQYF. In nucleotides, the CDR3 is TGTGCCAGCAGCTTACTAACTAAACTGGCGGGAGCCAAAAACATTCAGTACTTC.

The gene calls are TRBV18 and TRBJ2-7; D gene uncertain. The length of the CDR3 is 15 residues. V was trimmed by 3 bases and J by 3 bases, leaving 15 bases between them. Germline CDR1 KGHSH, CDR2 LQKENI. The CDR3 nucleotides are TGTGCCAGCTCACCGACCGAGGCGACGGGCTACGAGCAGTACTTC. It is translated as CASSPTEATGYEQYF.

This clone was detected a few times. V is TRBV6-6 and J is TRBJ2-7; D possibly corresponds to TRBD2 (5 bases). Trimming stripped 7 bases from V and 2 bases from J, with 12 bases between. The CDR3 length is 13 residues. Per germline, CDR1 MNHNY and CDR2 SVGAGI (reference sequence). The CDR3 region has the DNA TGTGCCAGCAAGTTCGGGGTGGCCTACGAGCAGTACTTC. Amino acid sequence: CASKFGVAYEQYF.

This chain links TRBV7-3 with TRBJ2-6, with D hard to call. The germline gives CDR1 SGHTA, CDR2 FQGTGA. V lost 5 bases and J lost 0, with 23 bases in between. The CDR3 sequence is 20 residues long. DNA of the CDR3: TGTGCCAGCAGCCCCTCTGAGTTGGACCTCCTGAGCTCTGGGGCCAACGTCCTGACTTTC. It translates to CASSPSELDLLSSGANVLTF.

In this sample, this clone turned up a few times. DNA of the CDR3: TGTGCTAGTGGTTTGGTACTAGGGAGGGAGGTCGATGGCTACACCTTC. Translated, it gives CASGLVLGREVDGYTF. The chain is built from TRBV12-5 and TRBJ1-2; D remains unclear. Looked up from germline, CDR1 is LGHNT and CDR2 is FRNRAP. V lost 0 bases and J lost 6, with 17 bases in between. The CDR3 consists of 16 residues.

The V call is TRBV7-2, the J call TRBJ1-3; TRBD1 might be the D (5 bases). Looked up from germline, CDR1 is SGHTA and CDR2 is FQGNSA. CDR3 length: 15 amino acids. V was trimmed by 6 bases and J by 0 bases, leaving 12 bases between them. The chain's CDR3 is CASRLRGGSGNTIYF. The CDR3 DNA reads TGTGCCAGCAGATTAAGGGGTGGCTCTGGAAACACCATATATTTT.

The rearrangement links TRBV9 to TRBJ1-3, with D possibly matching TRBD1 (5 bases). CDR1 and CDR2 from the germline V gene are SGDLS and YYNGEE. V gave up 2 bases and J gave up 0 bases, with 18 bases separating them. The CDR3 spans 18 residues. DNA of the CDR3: TGTGCCAGCAGCGTCTTGCCGAGAAGGGGCAGCTCTGGAAACACCATATATTTT. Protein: CASSVLPRRGSSGNTIYF.

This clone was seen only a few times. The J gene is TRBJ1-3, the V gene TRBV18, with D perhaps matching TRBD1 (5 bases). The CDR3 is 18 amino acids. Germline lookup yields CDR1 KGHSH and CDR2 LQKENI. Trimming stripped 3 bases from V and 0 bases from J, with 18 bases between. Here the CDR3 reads CASSPIQQGPGSGNTIYF. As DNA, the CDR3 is TGTGCCAGCTCACCTATTCAGCAGGGACCAGGCTCTGGAAACACCATATATTTT.

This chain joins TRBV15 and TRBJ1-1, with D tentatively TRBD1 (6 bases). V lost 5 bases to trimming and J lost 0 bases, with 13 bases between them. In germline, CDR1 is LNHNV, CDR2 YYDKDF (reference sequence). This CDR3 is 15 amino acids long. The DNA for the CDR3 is TGTGCCACCAGCTACCTTAGGGGGATGAACACTGAAGCTTTCTTT. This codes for CATSYLRGMNTEAFF.

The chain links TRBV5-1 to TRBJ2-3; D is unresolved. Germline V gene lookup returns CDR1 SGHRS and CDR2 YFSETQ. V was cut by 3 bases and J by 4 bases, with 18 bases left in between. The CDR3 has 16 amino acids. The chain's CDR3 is CASSWPQSQPADTQYF. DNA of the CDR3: TGCGCCAGCAGCTGGCCACAAAGTCAACCAGCAGATACGCAGTATTTT.

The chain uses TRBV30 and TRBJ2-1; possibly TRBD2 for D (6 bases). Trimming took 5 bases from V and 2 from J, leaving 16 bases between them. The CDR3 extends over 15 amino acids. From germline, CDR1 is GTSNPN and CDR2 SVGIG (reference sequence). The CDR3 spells CAWEIAANAYNEQFF. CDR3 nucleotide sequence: TGTGCCTGGGAGATAGCGGCGAACGCCTACAATGAGCAGTTCTTC.

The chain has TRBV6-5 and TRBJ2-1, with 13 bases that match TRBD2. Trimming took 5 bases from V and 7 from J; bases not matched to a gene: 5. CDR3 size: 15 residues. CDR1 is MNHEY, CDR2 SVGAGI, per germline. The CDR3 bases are TGTGCCAGCAGTACTAGCGGGGGGGCCTTTAATGAGCAGTTCTTC. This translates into CASSTSGGAFNEQFF.

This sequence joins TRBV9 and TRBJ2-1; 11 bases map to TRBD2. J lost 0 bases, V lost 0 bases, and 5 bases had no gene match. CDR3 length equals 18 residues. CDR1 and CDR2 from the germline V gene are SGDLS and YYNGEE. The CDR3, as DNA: TGTGCCAGCAGCGTAGCTAGCGGGGGGCCCCCCTCCTACAATGAGCAGTTCTTC. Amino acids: CASSVASGGPPSYNEQFF.

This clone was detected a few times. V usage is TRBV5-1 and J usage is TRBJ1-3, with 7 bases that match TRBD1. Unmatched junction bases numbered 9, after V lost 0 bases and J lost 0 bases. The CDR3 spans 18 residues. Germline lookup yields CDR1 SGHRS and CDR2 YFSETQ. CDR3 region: CASSLEGTVEFSGNTIYF. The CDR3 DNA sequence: TGCGCCAGCAGCTTGGAAGGGACAGTTGAGTTCTCTGGAAACACCATATATTTT.

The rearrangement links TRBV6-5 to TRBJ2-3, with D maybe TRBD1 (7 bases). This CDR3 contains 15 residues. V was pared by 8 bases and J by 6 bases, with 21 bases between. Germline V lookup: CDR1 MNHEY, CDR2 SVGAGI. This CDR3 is CASGRQGGWPDTQYF. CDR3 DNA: TGTGCCAGCGGGAGACAGGGAGGTTGGCCGGATACGCAGTATTTT.

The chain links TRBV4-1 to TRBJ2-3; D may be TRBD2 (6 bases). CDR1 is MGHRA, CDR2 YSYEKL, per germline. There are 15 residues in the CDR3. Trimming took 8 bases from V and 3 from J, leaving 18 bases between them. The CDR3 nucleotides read TGCGCCAGCGCCCCCCCGGACCGGGGGACAGATACGCAGTATTTT. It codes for CASAPPDRGTDTQYF.

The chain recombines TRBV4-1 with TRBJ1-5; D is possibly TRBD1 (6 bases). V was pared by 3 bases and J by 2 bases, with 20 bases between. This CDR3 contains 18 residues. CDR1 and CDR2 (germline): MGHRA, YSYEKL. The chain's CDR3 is CASSHQQGGISGNQPQHF. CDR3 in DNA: TGCGCCAGCAGCCATCAACAGGGTGGGATTTCAGGCAATCAGCCCCAGCATTTT.